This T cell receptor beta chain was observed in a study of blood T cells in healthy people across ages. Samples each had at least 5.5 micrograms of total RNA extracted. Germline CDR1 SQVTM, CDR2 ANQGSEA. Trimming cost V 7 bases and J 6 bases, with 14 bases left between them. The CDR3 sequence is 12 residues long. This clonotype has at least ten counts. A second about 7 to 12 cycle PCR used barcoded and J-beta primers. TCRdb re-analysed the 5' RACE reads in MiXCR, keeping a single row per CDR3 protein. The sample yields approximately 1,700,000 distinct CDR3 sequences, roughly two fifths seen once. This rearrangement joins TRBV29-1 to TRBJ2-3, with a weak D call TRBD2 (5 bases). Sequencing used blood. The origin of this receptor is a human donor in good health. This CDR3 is CSDDGGLDTQYF. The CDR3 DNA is TGCAGCGACGACGGCGGGTTGGATACGCAGTATTTT.